This T cell receptor (beta chain) was documented in a study of T-cell reconstitution after alpha-beta-depleted transplantation in children (dated by TCRdb to between 2015 and 2016). A note on the overall study: Using TCR repertoire profiling, the study quantitatively followed how T-cell immune reconstitution unfolded in children after TCRalphabeta/CD19-depleted allogeneic hematopoietic cell transplantation.

In regard to this clonotype: Its antigen specificity is not known. Qualities for individual bases were not recorded, and no much larger clone is one base off.

The library was produced with PCR. The instrument given in TCRdb is Illumina HiSeq 2500. TCR libraries were prepared with molecular barcoding, using unique molecular identifiers to normalize TCRbeta repertoire quantification. The raw public data were reprocessed by TCRdb itself: fastp quality trimming at Q25, MiXCR clonotype calling, in-frame beta chains only. Each entry is one CDR3 protein sequence, shown with its most common DNA and genes. Within this sample are about 500,000 distinct CDR3 sequences, with 30% to 35% of them counted one time only. The ten largest clones take up 2% to 2.5% of the sample. The material was PBMCs from the stem cell graft donor, obtained from the stem cell graft. The TCR was taken from a human donor who donated a stem cell graft to a child with aplastic anemia.

The CDR3 protein is CASTMGFSYNEQFF. The nucleotide sequence is given as TGTGCCAGCACCATGGGTTTCTCCTACAATGAGCAGTTCTTC. The chain is made from TRBV12-3 or TRBV12-4 and TRBJ2-1; there is no confident call for the D gene. Cut back by 7 bases and 0 bases, the V and J ends lie 10 bases apart. The CDR3 starts with the cysteine, ends with the phenylalanine, and has 14 residues. The only DNA kept is the CDR3, 42 bases in frame from the first base.